This TCR beta chain was documented in a study of Graves' ophthalmopathy and Graves' hyperthyroidism. Study summary: Peripheral blood was gathered at the point of initial diagnosis, before any treatment started.

Amplification targeted the TCR beta CDR3 regions, with RNA transcripts as the source material. Following a first-round RT-PCR that used HTBI primers, a second-round multiplex PCR was carried out. TCRdb redid the calling of the multiplex PCR reads with MiXCR, one entry per CDR3 protein. Here the sample spans 600,000 to 950,000 distinct CDR3 sequences, roughly 40% being singletons. This clonotype was seen more than once but under ten times. Antigen specificity is unknown. Where ophthalmopathy was present, donors had moderate-to-severe activity, CAS ≥3, NOSPECS ≥4 and duration under 3 months. Study results and limitations: Built on 13 signatures, a model told ophthalmopathy apart from stable hyperthyroidism with about 90% sensitivity and approximately 81% specificity. Appearing in blood as well were most expanded thyroid clonotypes above 0.001 frequency.

Germline CDR1 is SNHLY and CDR2 is FYNNEI. CDR3 size: 16 residues. The V end lost 5 bases, the J end lost 4 bases, and 21 bases lay between the germline ends. Material for sequencing was peripheral blood. V is TRBV2 and J is TRBJ2-7; possibly TRBD1 for D (6 bases). This clonotype originated in an adult man with Graves' ophthalmopathy. CDR3 in amino acids: CASSLNRAHAKYEQYF. CDR3 in DNA: TGTGCCAGCAGTTTAAACAGGGCACACGCTAAGTACGAGCAGTACTTC. Drawing the rest from reference TRBV2 and TRBJ2-7, the complete variable domain is EPEVTQTPSHQVTQMGQEVILRCVPISNHLYFYWYRQILGQKVEFLVSFYNNEISEKSEIFDDQFSVERPDGSNFTLKIRSTKLEDSAMYFCASSLNRAHAKYEQYFGPGTRLTVT.